This T cell receptor beta chain was retrieved from a study of T cells in localized non-small cell lung cancer. Study findings and constraints: Of the top 100 tumor clones, median roughly 53 were in adjacent lung, 25 to 30 among its top 100.

The germline V gene encodes CDR1 MGHRA and CDR2 YSYEKL. Trimming at V came to 7 bases and at J to 4 bases, leaving 13 bases not matched to a gene. The CDR3 is 16 residues long. Concerning this clone: No antigen is known for it.

TCRdb's table, derived via immunoSEQ multiplex PCR, lists solely in-frame clones and lacks some. The sample carries about 48,000 clones, approximately 75% recorded once. The chain couples TRBV4-1 to TRBJ2-3, with 8 bases fitting TRBD2. Sample: peripheral blood, taken before any cancer treatment. This sequence originates from a man aged 40 to 70 with stage I squamous cell lung carcinoma. The CDR3 nucleotides read TGCGCCAGCACCCCGGCACGCGGGGGGATTTCAGATACGCAGTATTTT. It is translated as CASTPARGGISDTQYF.